The 15 T cell receptor beta chains below were found in one sample sequenced in a study of blood T cell repertoires in COVID-19. Libraries were prepared by immunoSEQ multiplex PCR; TCRdb keeps only in-frame clonotypes and omits some of them. Counted here are about 35,000 clones, under 90% occurring once; the ten biggest clones make up approximately 3.3%. The sequenced sample consisted of peripheral blood. The receptors were gathered from a man aged 50 to 60 with acute or convalescent COVID-19.

This clone was seen a few times. J is TRBJ1-1 and V is TRBV5-1; a possible D gene is TRBD1 (5 bases). The CDR3 contains 13 residues. The V end lost 0 bases, the J end lost 7 bases, and 10 bases lay between the germline ends. CDR1 SGHRS and CDR2 YFSETQ come from the germline V gene. The CDR3 nucleotides read TGCGCCAGCAGCTTGGGGCAGGGTGTTGAAGCTTTCTTT. As protein: CASSLGQGVEAFF.

The CDR3 sequence is CASSGTSDEQFF. The CDR3 bases are TGTGCCAGCAGCGGGACTAGCGATGAGCAGTTCTTC. This chain connects TRBV7-9 to TRBJ2-1; TRBD2 aligns across 10 bases. Losses at the gene ends were 5 bases for V and 8 bases for J; bases not matched to a gene: 0. There are 12 residues in the CDR3. CDR1 SEHNR and CDR2 FQNEAQ come from the germline V gene (reference sequence).

J is TRBJ2-7 and V is TRBV13, with D perhaps matching TRBD1 (6 bases). V was cut by 2 bases and J by 5 bases, with 16 bases left in between. This CDR3 is built from 15 residues. Germline V gene sequence: CDR1 PRHDT, CDR2 FYEKMQ (reference sequence). The CDR3 here is CASSLSGALFHEQYF. The DNA of the CDR3 is TGTGCCAGCAGCTTATCAGGGGCCCTTTTCCACGAGCAGTACTTC.

V gene TRBV19 combines with J gene TRBJ2-3; 12 nucleotides match TRBD1. Germline CDR1 LNHDA, CDR2 SQIVND (reference sequence). Losses at the gene ends were 4 bases for V and 4 bases for J; bases not matched to a gene: 6. The CDR3 spans 16 residues. DNA for the CDR3: TGTGCCAGTAGTACCGCGGGACAGGGGGCCTCAGATACGCAGTATTTT. Protein: CASSTAGQGASDTQYF. The full variable domain, in which reference TRBV19 and TRBJ2-3 provide the parts outside the CDR3, is DGGITQSPKYLFRKEGQNVTLSCEQNLNHDAMYWYRQDPGQGLRLIYYSQIVNDFQKGDIAEGYSVSREKKESFPLTVTSAQKNPTAFYLCASSTAGQGASDTQYFGPGTRLTVL.

V is TRBV7-3 and J is TRBJ2-2, with TRBD2 identical over 9 bases. Trimming cost V 2 bases and J 4 bases; bases outside gene matches: 5. The length of the CDR3 is 16 residues. Germline CDR1 SGHTA, CDR2 FQGTGA. The CDR3 nucleotides read TGTGCCAGCAGCTTAGGGGCGGGAGGGCCCACCGGGGAGCTGTTTTTT. Protein: CASSLGAGGPTGELFF.

The J gene is TRBJ2-3, the V gene TRBV9; D is perhaps TRBD2 (6 bases). This CDR3 comprises 15 residues. Germline V gene data show CDR1 as SGDLS and CDR2 as YYNGEE. Trimming took off 6 bases at V and 2 bases at J, with 16 bases between the two ends. This chain's CDR3 is CASNPGRGLTDTQYF. In DNA form, the CDR3 reads TGTGCCAGCAACCCAGGGCGGGGCCTCACAGATACGCAGTATTTT.

The sample holds one count of this clone. The V gene is TRBV2, the J gene TRBJ2-2, with 7 bases fitting TRBD1. CDR1 and CDR2 (germline): SNHLY, FYNNEI. This CDR3 contains 16 residues. After removal of 6 bases from V and 5 bases from J, the junction contained 12 bases not matched to a gene. CDR3 bases: TGTGCCAGCAGCGCAGACAGGGTTGGATTTACCGGGGAGCTGTTTTTT. Its protein is CASSADRVGFTGELFF.

This clone is a singleton in its sample. This chain's CDR3 is CASSPPTGDNSPLHF. CDR3 DNA sequence: TGTGCCAGCTCACCACCGACAGGGGATAATTCACCCCTCCACTTT. V is TRBV18 and J is TRBJ1-6; 8 bases fit TRBD1. V was clipped by 0 bases and J by 5 bases; unmatched bases: 0. The CDR3 is made up of 15 amino acids. Per the germline V gene, CDR1 is KGHSH and CDR2 is LQKENI.

A single count supports this clone. The rearrangement joins TRBV13 to TRBJ2-1; 12 bases match TRBD2. After removal of 2 bases from V and 1 base from J, the junction contained 3 bases not matched to a gene. Germline CDR1 reads PRHDT; CDR2 reads FYEKMQ (reference sequence). The CDR3 loop spans 17 amino acids. CDR3 DNA sequence: TGTGCCAGCAGCTTACTAGCGGGGGGGCCATCCTACAATGAGCAGTTCTTC. It translates to CASSLLAGGPSYNEQFF.

This sequence joins TRBV29-1 and TRBJ1-1; 7 positions match TRBD1. CDR1 and CDR2 (germline): SQVTM, ANQGSEA. CDR3 length: 11 residues. V gave up 3 bases and J gave up 11 bases; unmatched junction bases: 6. CDR3 region: CSVEETGSAFF. CDR3 DNA sequence: TGCAGCGTTGAGGAGACAGGGTCGGCTTTCTTT.

The rearrangement links TRBV6-5 to TRBJ1-5; tentatively, D is TRBD1 (6 bases). V gave up 6 bases and J gave up 0 bases, with 12 bases separating them. Germline values: CDR1 MNHEY, CDR2 SVGAGI. The CDR3 runs 15 residues. Written as DNA, the CDR3 is TGTGCCAGCAGAAAGACAGGTTTTAGCAATCAGCCCCAGCATTTT. Translated: CASRKTGFSNQPQHF.

This CDR3 reads CASSFASGGTDTQYF. The CDR3 region has the DNA TGTGCCAGCAGCTTCGCTAGCGGGGGCACAGATACGCAGTATTTT. The V and J genes are TRBV7-3 and TRBJ2-3; 9 nucleotides match TRBD2. The CDR3 runs 15 residues. V gave up 3 bases and J gave up 1 base; unmatched junction bases: 2. CDR1 and CDR2 from the germline V gene are SGHTA and FQGTGA.

This rearrangement joins TRBV9 to TRBJ1-1, with 7 bases lining up with TRBD1. The length of the CDR3 is 15 residues. V lost 3 bases, J lost 4 bases, and 9 bases stayed unmatched. CDR1 is SGDLS, CDR2 YYNGEE, per germline. CDR3 loop: CASSARQGMATEAFF. The CDR3 DNA sequence: TGTGCCAGCAGCGCTAGACAGGGTATGGCCACTGAAGCTTTCTTT.

J is TRBJ2-1 and V is TRBV7-3; 9 bases line up with TRBD2. The CDR3 has 15 amino acids. With V trimmed by 4 bases and J by 4 bases, 5 bases remained unmatched. Germline assignment: CDR1 SGHTA and CDR2 FQGTGA. This chain's CDR3 is CASSSETSGYNEQFF. CDR3 nucleotides: TGTGCCAGCAGCTCCGAGACTAGCGGTTACAATGAGCAGTTCTTC.

This rearrangement joins TRBV28 to TRBJ1-1; D is possibly TRBD1 (5 bases). The CDR3 is 15 residues long. The V end was cut by 2 bases, the J end by 3 bases, with 13 bases between. Germline V gene data show CDR1 as MDHEN and CDR2 as SYDVKM. The CDR3 reads CASSLIGGTDTEAFF. The CDR3, as DNA: TGTGCCAGCAGTTTAATTGGGGGGACGGACACTGAAGCTTTCTTT.